Following are 12 T cell receptor beta chains from one sample sequenced in a study of Graves' ophthalmopathy and Graves' hyperthyroidism. The authors amplified TCR beta CDR3 regions from RNA transcripts. HTBI primers served in a first-round RT-PCR, which a second-round multiplex PCR followed. From the multiplex PCR reads, TCRdb called clonotypes with MiXCR, one entry per CDR3 protein. The sample yields about 740,000 distinct CDR3 sequences, approximately 40% seen once. The sequencing input was peripheral blood. All receptors derive from an adult man with Graves' ophthalmopathy.

This clonotype was detected many times. This chain joins TRBV10-3 and TRBJ1-2, with D tentatively TRBD1 (5 bases). Germline-derived CDR1 and CDR2 are ENHRY and SYGVKD. V was clipped by 5 bases and J by 0 bases, with 13 bases between them. CDR3 size: 15 residues. The DNA for the CDR3 is TGTGCCATCAGTTCACAGGACCGCACTAACTATGGCTACACCTTC. The encoded protein is CAISSQDRTNYGYTF.

This chain joins TRBV20-1 and TRBJ1-2, with no clear D. The length of the CDR3 is 15 residues. Trimming cost V 0 bases and J 5 bases, with 16 bases left between them. Germline CDR1 DFQATT, CDR2 SNEGSKA (reference sequence). The CDR3 sequence: CSARDPPGDSYGYTF. For the CDR3, the DNA is TGCAGTGCTAGAGATCCCCCCGGTGATAGTTATGGCTACACCTTC.

This clonotype came up a few times. A much bigger clone sits one base away, suggesting this may be a read error. The chain employs TRBV20-1 and TRBJ2-7; 8 bases agree with TRBD2. CDR1 is DFQATT, CDR2 SNEGSKA, per germline (reference sequence). CDR3 length: 15 amino acids. With V trimmed by 2 bases and J by 2 bases, 8 bases remained unmatched. CDR3 sequence reads: CSARRPIGGAYEQYF. The CDR3 DNA sequence: TGCAGTGCTAGACGACCCATCGGGGGGGCCTACGAGCAGTACTTC.

The chain's CDR3 is CASSQDPGSIESPLHF. CDR3 bases: TGCGCCAGCAGCCAAGATCCCGGCAGCATAGAGTCACCCCTCCACTTT. The chain is built from TRBV4-1 and TRBJ1-6; no firm D call. From germline, CDR1 is MGHRA and CDR2 YSYEKL. Trimming removed 0 bases from V and 10 bases from J, with 16 bases in between. The CDR3 covers 16 residues.

V and J are TRBV19 and TRBJ1-5; no reliable D call. Between the trimmed V and J ends, which lost 6 bases and 4 bases, there was a span of 13 bases. Germline CDR1 is LNHDA and CDR2 is SQIVND (reference sequence). This CDR3 has 14 residues. The CDR3 region is CASSRTLQNQPQHF. DNA of the CDR3: TGTGCCAGTAGCCGGACTCTTCAAAATCAGCCCCAGCATTTT.

This clonotype has just one count. A single base separates this from a much larger clone, so it may be a read error. The gene calls are TRBV2 and TRBJ2-7, with D possibly called TRBD1 or TRBD2 (5 bases each). This CDR3 has 15 amino acids. The germline gives CDR1 SNHLY, CDR2 FYNNEI. CDR3 DNA: TGTGCCAGCGGTGAAGACGGGACCGGTTTAGGTGAGCAGTACTTC. Protein sequence: CASGEDGTGLGEQYF.

J is TRBJ1-1 and V is TRBV6-7, with 8 bases fitting TRBD1. TRBV6-7 is reported as an ORF; its role is uncertain. The J segment lost 8 bases and the V segment lost 0 bases, leaving 8 bases of the junction unmatched. The CDR3 is 15 amino acids. The CDR3 region has the DNA TGTGCCAGCAGTTACTCGGCAGACAGGGGCGGGGAAGCTTTCTTT. Encoded protein: CASSYSADRGGEAFF.

This clonotype was seen repeatedly, ten times or more. The V gene is TRBV7-2, the J gene TRBJ2-5; perhaps TRBD1 as D (5 bases). In germline, CDR1 is SGHTA, CDR2 FQGNSA. V lost 1 base and J 4 bases, leaving 10 bases between the germline ends. The CDR3 spans 14 residues. The chain's CDR3 is CASSLGGHLETQYF. CDR3 bases: TGTGCCAGCAGCTTAGGTGGACACCTAGAGACCCAGTACTTC.

The rearrangement links TRBV30 to TRBJ1-4, with 9 bases matching TRBD1. Germline assignment: CDR1 GTSNPN and CDR2 SVGIG (reference sequence). The CDR3 totals 14 residues. The V and J ends lost 0 bases and 12 bases, in that order; junction bases with no gene match: 8. The CDR3: CAWSVWTGASELFF. The CDR3 DNA is TGTGCCTGGAGTGTATGGACAGGGGCAAGTGAACTGTTTTTT.

The sample holds a few counts of this clonotype. The chain couples TRBV7-9 to TRBJ2-2, with D unclear. From germline, CDR1 is SEHNR and CDR2 FQNEAQ (reference sequence). The CDR3 consists of 13 residues. V lost 5 bases and J lost 7, with 11 bases in between. Here the CDR3 DNA reads TGTGCCAGCAGCCAAAGGGTTTTCGGGGAGCTGTTTTTT. This translates into CASSQRVFGELFF.

J is TRBJ2-7 and V is TRBV4-2; D possibly uses TRBD1 or TRBD2 (5 bases each). Germline CDR1 and CDR2: LGHNA and YNFKEQ. This CDR3 region has 16 residues. Trimming stripped 0 bases from V and 2 bases from J, with 14 bases between. CDR3 nucleotide sequence: TGTGCCAGCAGCCAAGACGCTTGGGACCGTCCCTACGAGCAGTACTTC. Translating gives CASSQDAWDRPYEQYF.

This clonotype showed up just once. A single base separates this from a much larger clone, so it may be a read error. J is TRBJ2-5 and V is TRBV6-5, with a tentative D call TRBD2 (5 bases). The germline CDR1 and CDR2 sequences are MNHEY and SVGAGI. Trimming pared 7 bases from V and 5 bases from J, leaving 5 bases between. CDR3 length equals 10 residues. The CDR3 nucleotides are TGTGCCAGCACGGGGGAGACCCAGTACTTC. Translation gives CASTGETQYF.